This T cell receptor (beta chain) derives from a study of control samples from healthy donors and cancer patients. The assay was immunoSEQ multiplex PCR, and TCRdb's table has in-frame clones only and misses some. The sample carries about 28,000 clones, about nine tenths recorded once. This CDR3 is built from 14 residues. Germline V CDR1 and CDR2: MNHEY, SMNVEV (reference sequence). A word on this clone: At one boundary the junction diverges from the germline segment, which might be a read error.

The specimen was PBMCs. The chain is built from TRBV27 and TRBJ2-2; D may be TRBD2 (6 bases). The clonotype was recovered from a man in his fifties or sixties with lung cancer. The CDR3 region has the DNA TGTGCCAGTAAGACTAGTTTGAACGCCGGGGAGCTGTTTTTT. Residues: CASKTSLNAGELFF.